These T cell receptor beta chains were read from a single sample in a study of OX40 agonist ivuxolimab in advanced cancers. TCRdb's table, derived via immunoSEQ multiplex PCR, lists solely in-frame clones and lacks some. The table records some 62,000 clones, roughly nine tenths of them present only once. Here the sequenced sample was CD4+ or CD8+ T cells sorted from blood, taken in a trial of the OX40 agonist ivuxolimab. The receptors shown here come from an adult with an advanced solid tumor such as melanoma, head and neck, liver or kidney cancer. The CDR3 runs from the conserved cysteine through the conserved F or W. A D gene is named only where the DNA matches it firmly. Clone size is not always given. Where it is, it says once, few, many or a class for expanded clones.

TRBV5-1,.,TRBJ2-7,.,TGCGCCAGCAGCCCCGACGGGACCCAGACCTACGAGCAGTACTTC,CASSPDGTQTYEQYF
TRBV9,TRBD2,TRBJ2-7,.,TGTGCCAGCAGCAAGACTAGCGGGATCTACGAGCAGTACTTC,CASSKTSGIYEQYF
TRBV19,TRBD2,TRBJ2-1,.,TGTGCCAGTAGTACCAAACGACTAGCGGGAGTTTACAATGAGCAGTTCTTC,CASSTKRLAGVYNEQFF
TRBV15,TRBD2,TRBJ2-1,.,TGTGCCACCAGCAGGTCCCTAGCGGGAGGGGAGAATGAGCAGTTCTTC,CATSRSLAGGENEQFF
TRBV6-5,TRBD1,TRBJ1-1,.,TGTGCCAGCAGCCAGGGGACAGGGGCTGCTGAAGCTTTCTTT,CASSQGTGAAEAFF
TRBV4-1,.,TRBJ1-5,once,TGCGCCAGCAGCCAAGATTTTTCGGGCGGTCAGCCCCAGCATTTT,CASSQDFSGGQPQHF
TRBV11-1,.,TRBJ2-7,.,TGTGCCAGCAGCTTAGAAGCGGACCCCTACGAGCAGTACTTC,CASSLEADPYEQYF
TRBV10-3,TRBD2,TRBJ2-3,once,TGTGCCATTTCCTCCACTAGCGGGAGTTCTATGGGGACAGATACGCAGTATTTT,CAISSTSGSSMGTDTQYF
TRBV15,TRBD2,TRBJ2-1,.,TGTGCCACCAGCAGGCAAGCGGGAGTCGGTAATGAGCAGTTCTTC,CATSRQAGVGNEQFF
TRBV5-6,TRBD1,TRBJ1-5,.,TGTGCCAGCAGCTTGGGGACAGGGCAAGGTAATCAGCCCCAGCATTTT,CASSLGTGQGNQPQHF
TRBV6-1,.,TRBJ2-7,.,TGTGCCAGCAGTGAAGTGGCCTACGAGCAGTACTTC,CASSEVAYEQYF
TRBV28,.,TRBJ2-3,.,TGTGCCAGCAGTCGCCTGAGGGATGTTGCAGATACGCAGTATTTT,CASSRLRDVADTQYF
TRBV5-4,.,TRBJ1-2,once,TGTGCCAGCAGCTTGGTTCTAGGGGACTATGGCTACACCTTC,CASSLVLGDYGYTF
TRBV7-2,TRBD1,TRBJ2-5,few,TGTGCCAGCAGTTCAAAGGCCGGGACAGGGGGAGAGACCCAGTACTTC,CASSSKAGTGGETQYF
TRBV4-2,TRBD1,TRBJ2-7,.,TGTGCCAGCAGCCAGCCGGGACAGGGACACGAGCAGTACTTC,CASSQPGQGHEQYF
TRBV9,.,TRBJ1-2,once,TGTGCCAGCAGCTCGATGAGGCGGGGGGCTGGCTATGGCTACACCTTC,CASSSMRRGAGYGYTF
TRBV28,.,TRBJ2-3,.,TGTGCCAGCAGGAAAGGGCCAGATACGCAGTATTTT,CASRKGPDTQYF
TRBV6-1,.,TRBJ2-7,.,TGTGCCAGCAGTATAAATGGCGTAGGGGAGCAGTACTTC,CASSINGVGEQYF
TRBV11-2,TRBD1,TRBJ2-2,.,TGTGCCAGCAGCTTCGGACAGGGTATTAGCACCGGGGAGCTGTTTTTT,CASSFGQGISTGELFF
TRBV2,.,TRBJ1-1,.,TGTGCCACCAGGGGTGGCAGCCTAAACACTGAAGCTTTCTTT,CATRGGSLNTEAFF
TRBV6-6,.,TRBJ2-5,few,TGTGCCAGCAGTTACCTCGGGGAAGAGACCCAGTACTTC,CASSYLGEETQYF
TRBV10-3,TRBD2,TRBJ2-1,.,TGTGCCACCAAAGAGGCTAGCGGGAGGGCTATAAACAATGAGCAGTTCTTC,CATKEASGRAINNEQFF
TRBV28,TRBD1,TRBJ2-7,.,TGTGCCAGCAGTTCCGAGGGACAGGCCACCTACGAGCAGTACTTC,CASSSEGQATYEQYF
TRBV18,TRBD1,TRBJ1-2,.,TGTGCCAGCTCACCGAACCGGGACAGCACTCGTGGCTACACCTTC,CASSPNRDSTRGYTF
TRBV7-3,TRBD2,TRBJ2-1,.,TGTGCCAGCAGCAACAGCGGGAGGTCTTACAATGAGCAGTTCTTC,CASSNSGRSYNEQFF
TRBV7-9,.,TRBJ1-2,.,TGTGCCAGCAGCCGGAAAGGGTATGGCTACACCTTC,CASSRKGYGYTF
TRBV11-2,.,TRBJ2-3,few,TGTGCCAGCAGCACGGCGCGGGTGAGGGATACGCAGTATTTT,CASSTARVRDTQYF
TRBV10-1,.,TRBJ1-4,.,TGCGCCAGCAGCCACAATAATGAAAAACTGTTTTTT,CASSHNNEKLFF
TRBV6-5,.,TRBJ2-6,once,TGTGCCAGCAGTTACCTACGCGGGCATGGGGCCAACGTCCTGACTTTC,CASSYLRGHGANVLTF
TRBV5-4,TRBD2,TRBJ2-7,.,TGTGCCAGCAGCGGCGCGGGGGTGGCCTACGAGCAGTACTTC,CASSGAGVAYEQYF
TRBV11-3,.,TRBJ2-1,.,TGTGCCAGCAGCCCCCGGACGGGATTCTACAATGAGCAGTTCTTC,CASSPRTGFYNEQFF
TRBV5-6,.,TRBJ2-3,.,TGTGCCAGCAGCTCGAGCCGGGACCACACAGATACGCAGTATTTT,CASSSSRDHTDTQYF
TRBV19,TRBD2,TRBJ2-7,.,TGTGCCAGTAGTACCATAGCGGGAGGGGTCGAGCAGTACTTC,CASSTIAGGVEQYF
TRBV5-1,TRBD1,TRBJ1-5,once,TGCGCCAGCAGCTCACAGGGGGCGAGGGATCAGCCCCAGCATTTT,CASSSQGARDQPQHF
TRBV5-1,TRBD1,TRBJ2-5,.,TGCGCCAGCAGCTCTATTAGTACCCGGGACAGGGGAGAGACCCAGTACTTC,CASSSISTRDRGETQYF
TRBV5-1,TRBD2,TRBJ2-1,.,TGCGCCAGCAGCCCCCGGACTAGCGGATTCTATGAGCAGTTCTTC,CASSPRTSGFYEQFF
TRBV5-1,.,TRBJ2-1,.,TGCGCCAGCAGCCAGGCCGGCCTGTCCTACAATGAGCAGTTCTTC,CASSQAGLSYNEQFF
TRBV21-1,.,TRBJ1-1,.,TGTGCCAGCAGCACGACAGGGTTGGGGAACACTGAAGCTTTCTTT,CASSTTGLGNTEAFF